This T cell receptor (beta chain) derives from a study of Graves' ophthalmopathy and Graves' hyperthyroidism. Study overall: The collection of peripheral blood took place at initial diagnosis, before any treatment.

Beta-chain TCR CDR3 regions were amplified from RNA transcripts. Investigators did first-round RT-PCR with HTBI primers, then second-round multiplex PCR. MiXCR was run by TCRdb on the multiplex PCR reads, yielding one entry per CDR3 protein. Of hundreds of thousands of distinct CDR3 sequences in the sample, about two fifths were seen once. Symptoms, serum thyroxine and TRAb, thyroid ultrasound, and orbital computed tomography formed the diagnostic basis. V lost 2 bases, J lost 4 bases, and 6 bases stayed unmatched. This CDR3 region has 16 residues. Germline loops: CDR1 ENHRY, CDR2 SYGVKD. The sample was peripheral blood. The chain has TRBV10-3 and TRBJ2-7; 12 bases line up with TRBD2. The sequence was obtained from an adult man with Graves' ophthalmopathy. CDR3 region: CAISELLAGGPYEQYF. CDR3 nucleotide sequence: TGTGCCATCAGTGAGCTTCTAGCGGGAGGGCCTTACGAGCAGTACTTC.